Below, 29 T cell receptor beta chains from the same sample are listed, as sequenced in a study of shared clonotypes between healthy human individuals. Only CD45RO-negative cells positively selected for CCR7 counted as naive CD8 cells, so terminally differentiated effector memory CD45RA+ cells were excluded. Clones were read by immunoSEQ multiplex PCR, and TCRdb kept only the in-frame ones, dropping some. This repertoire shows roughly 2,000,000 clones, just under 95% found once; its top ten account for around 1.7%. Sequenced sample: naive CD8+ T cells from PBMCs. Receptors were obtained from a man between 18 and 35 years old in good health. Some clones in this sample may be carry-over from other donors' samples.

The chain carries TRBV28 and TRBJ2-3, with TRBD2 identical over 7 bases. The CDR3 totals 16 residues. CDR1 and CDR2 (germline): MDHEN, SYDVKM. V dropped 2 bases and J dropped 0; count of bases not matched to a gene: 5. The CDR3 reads CASSLNLAASTDTQYF. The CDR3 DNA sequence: TGTGCCAGCAGTTTAAACCTAGCGGCAAGCACAGATACGCAGTATTTT.

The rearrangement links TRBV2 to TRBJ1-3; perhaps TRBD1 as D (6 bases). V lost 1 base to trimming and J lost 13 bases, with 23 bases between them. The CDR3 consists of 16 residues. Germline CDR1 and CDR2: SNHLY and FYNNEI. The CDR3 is CASSEDLSRDTGRIYF. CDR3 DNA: TGTGCCAGCAGTGAAGACCTGTCCCGGGACACAGGAAGGATATATTTT.

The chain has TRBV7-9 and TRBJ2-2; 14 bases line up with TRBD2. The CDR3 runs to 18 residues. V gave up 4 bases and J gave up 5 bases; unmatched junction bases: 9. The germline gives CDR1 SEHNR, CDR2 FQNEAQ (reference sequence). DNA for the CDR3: TGTGCCAGCAGCTCCCCCGGGACTAGCGGGAGACGGACCGGGGAGCTGTTTTTT. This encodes CASSSPGTSGRRTGELFF.

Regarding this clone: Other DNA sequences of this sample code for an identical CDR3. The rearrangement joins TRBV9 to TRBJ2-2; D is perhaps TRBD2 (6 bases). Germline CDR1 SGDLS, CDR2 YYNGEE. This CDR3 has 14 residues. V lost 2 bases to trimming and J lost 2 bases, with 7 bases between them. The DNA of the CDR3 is TGTGCCAGCAGCGTCGGGGGAAACACCGGGGAGCTGTTTTTT. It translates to CASSVGGNTGELFF.

The CDR3 DNA reads TGTGCCATCAGGGAGACCCTACCGGGCTCCTCTGGGGCCAACGTCCTGACTTTC. Amino acid sequence: CAIRETLPGSSGANVLTF. This chain joins TRBV10-3 and TRBJ2-6; no reliable D call. There are 18 residues in the CDR3. The germline V gene has CDR1 ENHRY and CDR2 SYGVKD. Deletions cut 6 bases from V and 0 bases from J, with 18 bases between.

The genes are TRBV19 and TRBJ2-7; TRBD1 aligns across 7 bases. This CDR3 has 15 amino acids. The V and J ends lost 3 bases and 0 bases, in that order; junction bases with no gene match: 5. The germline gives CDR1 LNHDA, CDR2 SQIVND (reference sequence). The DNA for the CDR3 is TGTGCCAGTAGTATCACGAGGGACAGCTCCTACGAGCAGTACTTC. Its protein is CASSITRDSSYEQYF.

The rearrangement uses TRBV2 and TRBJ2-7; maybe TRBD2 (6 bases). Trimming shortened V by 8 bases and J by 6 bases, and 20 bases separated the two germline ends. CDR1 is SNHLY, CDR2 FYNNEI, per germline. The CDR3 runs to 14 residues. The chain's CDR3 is CASFYFGRGGEQYF. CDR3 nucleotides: TGTGCCAGCTTTTACTTCGGACGGGGAGGCGAGCAGTACTTC.

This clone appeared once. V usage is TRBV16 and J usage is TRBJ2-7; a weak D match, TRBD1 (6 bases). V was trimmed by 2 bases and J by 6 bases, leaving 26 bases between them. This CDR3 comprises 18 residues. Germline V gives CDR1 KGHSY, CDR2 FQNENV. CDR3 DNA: TGTGCCAGCAGCCAAGCCTCCCTTCAACAGGGACGGGCGAGCGAGCAGTACTTC. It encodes CASSQASLQQGRASEQYF.

This CDR3 reads CATRASPVTDTQYF. DNA of the CDR3: TGTGCCACCAGGGCTAGCCCAGTTACAGATACGCAGTATTTT. V gene TRBV15 combines with J gene TRBJ2-3; D possibly corresponds to TRBD2 (5 bases). CDR3 length: 14 amino acids. The V gene lost 6 bases and the J gene lost 3 bases, with 13 bases spanning the gap. The germline V gene has CDR1 LNHNV and CDR2 YYDKDF (reference sequence).

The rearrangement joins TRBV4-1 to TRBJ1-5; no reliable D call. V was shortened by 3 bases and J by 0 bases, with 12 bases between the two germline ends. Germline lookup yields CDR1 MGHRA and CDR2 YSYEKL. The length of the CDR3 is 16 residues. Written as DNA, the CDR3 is TGCGCCAGCAGCCAGGGTCTAGAACATAGCAATCAGCCCCAGCATTTT. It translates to CASSQGLEHSNQPQHF.

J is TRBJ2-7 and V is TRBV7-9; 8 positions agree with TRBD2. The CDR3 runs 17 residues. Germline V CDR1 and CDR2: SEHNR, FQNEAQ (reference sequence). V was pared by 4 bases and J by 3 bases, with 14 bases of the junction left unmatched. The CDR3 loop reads CASSSSGGAGKYYEQYF. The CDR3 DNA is TGTGCCAGCAGCTCGTCCGGGGGGGCAGGAAAATACTACGAGCAGTACTTC.

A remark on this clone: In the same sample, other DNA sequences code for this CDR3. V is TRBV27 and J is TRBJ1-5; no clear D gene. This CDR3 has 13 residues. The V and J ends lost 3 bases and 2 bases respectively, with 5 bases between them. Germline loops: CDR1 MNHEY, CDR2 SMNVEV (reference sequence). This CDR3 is CASSFGGNQPQHF. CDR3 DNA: TGTGCCAGCAGTTTCGGGGGCAATCAGCCCCAGCATTTT.

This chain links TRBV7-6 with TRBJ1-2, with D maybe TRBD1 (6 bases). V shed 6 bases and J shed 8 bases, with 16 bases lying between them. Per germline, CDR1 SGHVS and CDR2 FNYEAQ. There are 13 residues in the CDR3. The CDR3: CASSITGFEGYTF. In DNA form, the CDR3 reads TGTGCCAGCAGTATAACAGGGTTTGAAGGCTACACCTTC.

As DNA, the CDR3 is TGTGCCAGCAGAGCTAGGGGTTACGAGCAGTACTTC. Translation gives CASRARGYEQYF. The chain has TRBV6-5 and TRBJ2-7; tentative D call: TRBD1 (5 bases). The germline V gene encodes CDR1 MNHEY and CDR2 SVGAGI. The CDR3 loop spans 12 amino acids. V was cut by 6 bases and J by 4 bases, with 10 bases left in between.

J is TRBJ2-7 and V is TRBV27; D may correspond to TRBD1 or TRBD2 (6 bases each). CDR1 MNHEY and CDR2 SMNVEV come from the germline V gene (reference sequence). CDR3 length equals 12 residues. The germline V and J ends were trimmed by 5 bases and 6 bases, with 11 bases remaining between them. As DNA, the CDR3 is TGTGCCAGCAGTAAAGGGGGAGGCGAGCAGTACTTC. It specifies CASSKGGGEQYF.

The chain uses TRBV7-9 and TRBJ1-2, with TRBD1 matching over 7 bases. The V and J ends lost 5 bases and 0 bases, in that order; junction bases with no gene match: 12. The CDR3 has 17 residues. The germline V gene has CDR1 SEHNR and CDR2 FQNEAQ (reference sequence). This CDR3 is CASSRQGWYSSNYGYTF. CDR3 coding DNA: TGTGCCAGCAGCCGACAGGGTTGGTACAGTTCTAACTATGGCTACACCTTC.

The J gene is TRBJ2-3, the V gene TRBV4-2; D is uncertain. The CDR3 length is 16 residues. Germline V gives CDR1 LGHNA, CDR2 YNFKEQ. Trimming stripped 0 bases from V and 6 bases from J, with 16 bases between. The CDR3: CASSQEARMPSDTQYF. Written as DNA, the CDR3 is TGTGCCAGCAGCCAAGAGGCCAGGATGCCATCGGATACGCAGTATTTT.

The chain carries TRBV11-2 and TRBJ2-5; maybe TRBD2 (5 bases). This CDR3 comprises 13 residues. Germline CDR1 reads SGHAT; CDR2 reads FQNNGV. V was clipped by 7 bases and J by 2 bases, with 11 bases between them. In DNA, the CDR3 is TGTGCCAGCATCTCTTGGGAGCAAGAGACCCAGTACTTC. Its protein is CASISWEQETQYF. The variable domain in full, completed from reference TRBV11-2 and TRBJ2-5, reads EAGVAQSPRYKIIEKRQSVAFWCNPISGHATLYWYQQILGQGPKLLIQFQNNGVVDDSQLPKDRFSAERLKGVDSTLKIQPAKLEDSAVYLCASISWEQETQYFGPGTRLLVL.

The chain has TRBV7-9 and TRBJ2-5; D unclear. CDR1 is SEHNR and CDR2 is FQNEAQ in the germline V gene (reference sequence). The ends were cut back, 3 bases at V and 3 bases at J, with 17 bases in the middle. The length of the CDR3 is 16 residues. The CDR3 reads CASSLLVQIEEETQYF. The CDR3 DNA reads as TGTGCCAGCAGCTTGCTAGTACAGATAGAGGAAGAGACCCAGTACTTC.

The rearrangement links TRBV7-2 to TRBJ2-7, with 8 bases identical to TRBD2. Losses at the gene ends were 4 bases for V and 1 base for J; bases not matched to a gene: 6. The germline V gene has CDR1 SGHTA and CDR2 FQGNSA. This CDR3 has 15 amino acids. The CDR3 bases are TGTGCCAGCAGCTCAGGAGGCGGGGGGTCCTACGAGCAGTACTTC. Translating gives CASSSGGGGSYEQYF.

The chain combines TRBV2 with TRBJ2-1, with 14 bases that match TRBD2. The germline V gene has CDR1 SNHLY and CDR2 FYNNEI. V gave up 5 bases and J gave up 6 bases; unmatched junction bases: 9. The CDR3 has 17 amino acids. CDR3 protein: CASSRTGTSGSRNEQFF. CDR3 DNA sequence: TGTGCCAGCAGTAGAACGGGGACTAGCGGGAGTCGCAATGAGCAGTTCTTC.

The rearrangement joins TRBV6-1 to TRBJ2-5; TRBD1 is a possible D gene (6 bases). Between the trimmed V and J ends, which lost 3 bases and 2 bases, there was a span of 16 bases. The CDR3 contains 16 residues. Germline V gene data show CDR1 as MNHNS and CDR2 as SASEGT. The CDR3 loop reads CASSEQGIRRQETQYF. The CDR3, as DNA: TGTGCCAGCAGTGAGCAGGGGATTCGTCGGCAAGAGACCCAGTACTTC.

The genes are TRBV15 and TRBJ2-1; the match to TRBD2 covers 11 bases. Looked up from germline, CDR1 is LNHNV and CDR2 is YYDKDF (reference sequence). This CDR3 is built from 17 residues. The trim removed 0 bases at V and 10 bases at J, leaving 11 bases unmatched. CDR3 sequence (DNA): TGTGCCACCAGCAGAGAACGTACTAGCGGGGGCCTAGGGGAGCAGTTCTTC. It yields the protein CATSRERTSGGLGEQFF.

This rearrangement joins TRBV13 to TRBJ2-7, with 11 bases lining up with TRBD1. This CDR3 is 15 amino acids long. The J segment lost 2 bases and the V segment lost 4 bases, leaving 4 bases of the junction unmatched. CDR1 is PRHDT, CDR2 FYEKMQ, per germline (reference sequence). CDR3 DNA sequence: TGTGCCAGCAGCTCCCGGACAGGGGGCGCCTACGAGCAGTACTTC. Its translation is CASSSRTGGAYEQYF.

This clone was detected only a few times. This chain's CDR3 is CASSYSGDRPPYGYTF. The CDR3 DNA is TGTGCCAGCAGTTACTCGGGGGACAGGCCCCCTTATGGCTACACCTTC. The chain recombines TRBV6-6 with TRBJ1-2, with 8 bases that match TRBD1. This CDR3 is built from 16 residues. V shed 0 bases and J 5 bases; nucleotides not matched to a gene: 8. Germline values: CDR1 MNHNY, CDR2 SVGAGI (reference sequence).

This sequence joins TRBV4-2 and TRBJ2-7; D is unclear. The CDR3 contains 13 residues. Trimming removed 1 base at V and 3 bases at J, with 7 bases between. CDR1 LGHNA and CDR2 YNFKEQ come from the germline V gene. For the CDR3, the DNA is TGTGCCAGCAGCCAAGTGCCCAGCTACGAGCAGTACTTC. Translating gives CASSQVPSYEQYF.

The CDR3 is CASGASRYEQYF. In DNA form, the CDR3 reads TGTGCCAGCGGCGCTAGCAGATACGAGCAGTACTTC. This sequence joins TRBV11-2 and TRBJ2-7; D possibly corresponds to TRBD2 (5 bases). The length of the CDR3 is 12 residues. The V end was cut by 8 bases, the J end by 4 bases, with 12 bases between. Germline V gene lookup returns CDR1 SGHAT and CDR2 FQNNGV. Full variable domain (outside the CDR3, taken from reference TRBV11-2 and TRBJ2-7): EAGVAQSPRYKIIEKRQSVAFWCNPISGHATLYWYQQILGQGPKLLIQFQNNGVVDDSQLPKDRFSAERLKGVDSTLKIQPAKLEDSAVYLCASGASRYEQYFGPGTRLTVT.

The CDR3 loop is CASSYLGPGGELFF. In nucleotides, the CDR3 is TGTGCCAGCAGCTACTTAGGGCCCGGCGGGGAGCTGTTTTTT. The J gene is TRBJ2-2, the V gene TRBV7-3, with D unresolved. V was trimmed by 4 bases and J by 7 bases, leaving 13 bases between them. The germline V gene encodes CDR1 SGHTA and CDR2 FQGTGA. The CDR3 runs to 14 residues.

The CDR3 sequence is CASSPSTFSGNTIYF. The CDR3 DNA reads TGTGCCAGCAGCCCTAGCACTTTCTCTGGAAACACCATATATTTT. The chain joins TRBV6-6 to TRBJ1-3; D uncertain. V lost 6 bases to trimming and J lost 0 bases, with 12 bases between them. Germline V gene sequence: CDR1 MNHNY, CDR2 SVGAGI (reference sequence). This CDR3 region has 15 residues.